This TCR beta chain was identified in a study of cytomegalovirus exposure and HLA in healthy donors. Overall study context: According to later analysis, the same platform produced the 110 or so validation and several hundred first-cohort repertoires. Study results and caveats: Cytomegalovirus-associated status was assigned to 150 to 200 TCR beta chains. Later, an analysis found that TCR clusters from the first cohort tended to co-occur in the roughly 120 validation repertoires.

This table comes from immunoSEQ multiplex PCR, and its TCRdb copy is limited to in-frame clones, with some not included. The table records 60,000 or so clones, about 91% of them present only once. A word on this clone: The antigen remains undetermined. One end of the junction does not line up with germline, which may come from a read error.

Separate from the roughly 710-subject first cohort, the approximately 120-subject validation cohort was the one that the donors belonged to. The CDR3 is 13 residues long. CDR1 and CDR2 (germline): MNHNS, SASEGT. The sequence was collected from a woman under 30 in good health and CMV-seronegative. Sequencing was performed on PBMCs. The genes are TRBV6-1 and TRBJ1-1; D might be TRBD1 (5 bases). In nucleotides, the CDR3 is TGTGCCAGCAGTGAATCTGTGACAGCTCTGAGTCCCTTT. This encodes CASSESVTALSPF.